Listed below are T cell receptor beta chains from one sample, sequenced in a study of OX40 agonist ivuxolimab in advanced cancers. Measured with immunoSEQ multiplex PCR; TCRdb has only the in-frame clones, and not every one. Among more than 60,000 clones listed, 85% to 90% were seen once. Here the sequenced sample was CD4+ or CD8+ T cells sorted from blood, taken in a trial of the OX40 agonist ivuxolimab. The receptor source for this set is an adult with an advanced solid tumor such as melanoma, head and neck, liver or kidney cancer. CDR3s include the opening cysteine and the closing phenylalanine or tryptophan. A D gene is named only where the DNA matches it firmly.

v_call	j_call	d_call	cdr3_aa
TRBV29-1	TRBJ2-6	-	CSVATSGANVLTF
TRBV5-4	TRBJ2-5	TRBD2	CASSGLAGGNKETQYF
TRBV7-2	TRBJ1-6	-	CASSLERAQTLHF
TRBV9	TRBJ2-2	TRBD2	CASSGPELAGVSGELFF
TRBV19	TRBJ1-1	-	CASSIGGSGQSEAFF
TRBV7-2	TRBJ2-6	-	CASSFGGSGANVLTF
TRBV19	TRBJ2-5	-	CASMAGTSFQTQYF
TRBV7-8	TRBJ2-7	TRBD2	CASSRGGGTTYEQYF
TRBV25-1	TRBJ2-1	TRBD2	CASRAPGGGWQFF
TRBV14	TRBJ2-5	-	CASSLGTRRVLETQYF
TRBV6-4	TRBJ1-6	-	CASSDNAREGTLHF